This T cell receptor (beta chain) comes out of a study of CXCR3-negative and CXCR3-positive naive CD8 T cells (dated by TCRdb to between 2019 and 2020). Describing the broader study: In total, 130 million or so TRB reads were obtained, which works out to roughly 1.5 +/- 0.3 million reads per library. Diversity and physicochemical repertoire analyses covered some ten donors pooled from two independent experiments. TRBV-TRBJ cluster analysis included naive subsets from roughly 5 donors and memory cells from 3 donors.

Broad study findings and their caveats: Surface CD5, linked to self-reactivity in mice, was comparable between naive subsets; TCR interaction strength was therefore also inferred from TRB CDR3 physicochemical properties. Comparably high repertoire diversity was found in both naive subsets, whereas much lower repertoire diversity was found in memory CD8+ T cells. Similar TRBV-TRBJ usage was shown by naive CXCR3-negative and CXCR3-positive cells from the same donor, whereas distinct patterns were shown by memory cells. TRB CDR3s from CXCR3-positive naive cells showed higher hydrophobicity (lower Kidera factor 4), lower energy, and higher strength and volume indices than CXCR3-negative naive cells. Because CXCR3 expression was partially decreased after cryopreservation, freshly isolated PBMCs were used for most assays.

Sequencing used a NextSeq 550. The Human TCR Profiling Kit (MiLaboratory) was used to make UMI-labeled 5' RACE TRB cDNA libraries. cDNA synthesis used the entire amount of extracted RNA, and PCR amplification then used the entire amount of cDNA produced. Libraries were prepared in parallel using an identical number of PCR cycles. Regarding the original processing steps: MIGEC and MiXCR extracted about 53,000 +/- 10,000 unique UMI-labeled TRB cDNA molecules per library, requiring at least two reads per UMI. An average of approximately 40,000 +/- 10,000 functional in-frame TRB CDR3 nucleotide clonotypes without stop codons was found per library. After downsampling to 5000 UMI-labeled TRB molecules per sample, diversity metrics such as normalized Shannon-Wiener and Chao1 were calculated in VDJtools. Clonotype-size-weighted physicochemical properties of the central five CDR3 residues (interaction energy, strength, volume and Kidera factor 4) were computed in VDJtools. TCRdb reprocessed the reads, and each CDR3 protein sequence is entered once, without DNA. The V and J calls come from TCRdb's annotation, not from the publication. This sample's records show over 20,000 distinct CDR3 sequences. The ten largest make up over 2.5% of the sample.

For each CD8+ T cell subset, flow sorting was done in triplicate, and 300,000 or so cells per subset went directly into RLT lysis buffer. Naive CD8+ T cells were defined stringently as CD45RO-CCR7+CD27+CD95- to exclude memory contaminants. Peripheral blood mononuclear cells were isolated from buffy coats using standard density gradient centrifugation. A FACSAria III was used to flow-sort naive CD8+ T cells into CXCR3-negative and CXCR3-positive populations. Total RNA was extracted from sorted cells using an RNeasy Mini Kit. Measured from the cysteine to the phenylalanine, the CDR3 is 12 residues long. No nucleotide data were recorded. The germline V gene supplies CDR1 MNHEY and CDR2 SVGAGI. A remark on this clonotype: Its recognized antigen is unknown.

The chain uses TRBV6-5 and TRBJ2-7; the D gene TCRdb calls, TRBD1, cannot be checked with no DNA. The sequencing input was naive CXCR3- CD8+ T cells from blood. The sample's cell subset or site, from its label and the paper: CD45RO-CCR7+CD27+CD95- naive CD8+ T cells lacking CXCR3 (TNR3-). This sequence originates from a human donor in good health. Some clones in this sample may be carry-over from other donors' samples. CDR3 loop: CASGQGAGEQYF.